This T cell receptor (beta chain) stems from a study of T cell responses to AZD1222 COVID-19 vaccine. Regarding the study as a whole: Targets within unmutated variant regions were reportedly found for nearly half of spike-specific TCRs. Sampled repertoires all dated from after the peak T cell response. Mostly white British, mostly female donors; authors suggested clonal diversity may be underestimated.

Investigators merged groups given second doses at roughly 4 or roughly 12 weeks. The germline V and J ends were trimmed by 4 bases and 2 bases, with 2 bases remaining between them. CDR1 LGHNA and CDR2 YNFKEQ come from the germline V gene. The CDR3 is made up of 11 amino acids. TCRdb keeps only in-frame clones here, not all; method: immunoSEQ multiplex PCR. The table records approximately 150,000 clones, 91% of them present only once. Concerning this clone itself: The antigen remains undetermined.

The rearrangement links TRBV4-2 to TRBJ2-5; D call uncertain. This TCR was sampled from an adult who received the AZD1222 COVID-19 vaccine. This sample comprised peripheral blood, obtained 28 days after the second AZD1222 dose. The CDR3 loop reads CASSLQETQYF. In DNA form, the CDR3 reads TGTGCCAGCAGCCTACAAGAGACCCAGTACTTC.